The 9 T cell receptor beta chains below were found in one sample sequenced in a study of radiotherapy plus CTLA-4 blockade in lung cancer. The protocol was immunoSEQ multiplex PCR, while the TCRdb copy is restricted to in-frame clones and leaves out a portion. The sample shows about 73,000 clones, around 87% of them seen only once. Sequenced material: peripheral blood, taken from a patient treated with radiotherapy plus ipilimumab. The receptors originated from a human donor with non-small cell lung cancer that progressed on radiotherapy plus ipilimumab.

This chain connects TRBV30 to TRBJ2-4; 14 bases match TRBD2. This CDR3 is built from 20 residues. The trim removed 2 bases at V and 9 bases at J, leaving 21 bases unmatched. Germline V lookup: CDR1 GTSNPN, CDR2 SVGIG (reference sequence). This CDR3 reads CAWSIFRTSRTSGRYFIQYF. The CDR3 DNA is TGTGCCTGGAGTATTTTTAGGACGTCCAGGACTAGCGGGAGGTACTTCATTCAGTACTTC.

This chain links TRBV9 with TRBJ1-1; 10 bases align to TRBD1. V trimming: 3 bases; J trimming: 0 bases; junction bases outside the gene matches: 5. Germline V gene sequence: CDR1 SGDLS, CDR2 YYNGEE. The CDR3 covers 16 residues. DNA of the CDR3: TGTGCCAGCAGCGAGCGGACAGGGGGGATGAACACTGAAGCTTTCTTT. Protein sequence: CASSERTGGMNTEAFF.

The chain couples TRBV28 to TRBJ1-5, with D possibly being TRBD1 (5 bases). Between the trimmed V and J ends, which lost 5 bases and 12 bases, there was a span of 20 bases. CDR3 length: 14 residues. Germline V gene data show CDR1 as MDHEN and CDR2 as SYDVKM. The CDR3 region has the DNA TGTGCCAGCAGTGATCCTTCGGGACGAGTCGTCCAGCATTTT. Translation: CASSDPSGRVVQHF.

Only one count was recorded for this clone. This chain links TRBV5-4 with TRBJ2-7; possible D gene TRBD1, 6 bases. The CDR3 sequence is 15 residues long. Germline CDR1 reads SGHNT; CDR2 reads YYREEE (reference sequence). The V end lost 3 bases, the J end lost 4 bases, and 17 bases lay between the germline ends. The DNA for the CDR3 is TGTGCCAGCAGCTCTACTCCCACAGGGTTTTACGAGCAGTACGTC. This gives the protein CASSSTPTGFYEQYV.

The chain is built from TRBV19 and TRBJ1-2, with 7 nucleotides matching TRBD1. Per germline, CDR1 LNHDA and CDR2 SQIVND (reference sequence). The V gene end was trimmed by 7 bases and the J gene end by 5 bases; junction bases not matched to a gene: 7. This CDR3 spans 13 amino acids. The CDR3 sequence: CASMGDRPYGYTF. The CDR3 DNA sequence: TGTGCCAGTATGGGGGACAGACCTTATGGCTACACCTTC.

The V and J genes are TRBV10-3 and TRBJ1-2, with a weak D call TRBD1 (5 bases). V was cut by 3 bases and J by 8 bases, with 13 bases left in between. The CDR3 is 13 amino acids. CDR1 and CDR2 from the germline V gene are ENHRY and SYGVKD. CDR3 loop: CAISDTTAGGYTF. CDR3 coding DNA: TGTGCCATCAGTGATACGACAGCCGGCGGCTACACCTTC.

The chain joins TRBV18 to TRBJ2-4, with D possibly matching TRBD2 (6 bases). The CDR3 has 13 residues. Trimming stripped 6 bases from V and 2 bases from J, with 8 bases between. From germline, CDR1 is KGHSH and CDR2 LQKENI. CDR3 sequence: CASSRESKNIQYF. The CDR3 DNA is TGTGCCAGCTCTCGGGAGTCCAAAAACATTCAGTACTTC.

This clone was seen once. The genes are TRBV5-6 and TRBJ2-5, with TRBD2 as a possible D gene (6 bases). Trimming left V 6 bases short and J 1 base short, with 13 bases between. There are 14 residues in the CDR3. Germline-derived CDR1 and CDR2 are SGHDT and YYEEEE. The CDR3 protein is CASTDPGSQETQYF. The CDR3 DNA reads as TGTGCCAGCACCGACCCCGGGAGCCAAGAGACCCAGTACTTC.

The CDR3 DNA follows: TGTGCCAGCAGCCTGACACGGGACAGGGGGGCAGAGACCCAGTACTTC. Translation gives CASSLTRDRGAETQYF. This sequence joins TRBV7-9 and TRBJ2-5; 11 bases are shared with TRBD1. Germline values: CDR1 SEHNR, CDR2 FQNEAQ (reference sequence). Unmatched junction bases numbered 9, after V lost 5 bases and J lost 4 bases. The length of the CDR3 is 16 residues.